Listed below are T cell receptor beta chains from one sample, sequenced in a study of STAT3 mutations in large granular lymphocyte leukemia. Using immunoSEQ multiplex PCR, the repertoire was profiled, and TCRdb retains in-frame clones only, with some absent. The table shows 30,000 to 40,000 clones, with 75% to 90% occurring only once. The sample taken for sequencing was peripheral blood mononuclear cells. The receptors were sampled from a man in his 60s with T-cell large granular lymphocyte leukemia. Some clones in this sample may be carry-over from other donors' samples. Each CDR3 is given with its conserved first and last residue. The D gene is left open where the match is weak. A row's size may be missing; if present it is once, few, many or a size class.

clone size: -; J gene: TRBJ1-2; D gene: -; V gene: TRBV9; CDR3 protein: CASSVEVRYNYGYTF; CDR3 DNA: TGTGCCAGCAGCGTAGAAGTTCGATATAACTATGGCTACACCTTC
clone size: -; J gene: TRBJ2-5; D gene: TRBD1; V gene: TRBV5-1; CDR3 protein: CASSLTGFRQETQYF; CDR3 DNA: TGCGCCAGCAGTTTGACAGGGTTTAGGCAAGAGACCCAGTACTTC
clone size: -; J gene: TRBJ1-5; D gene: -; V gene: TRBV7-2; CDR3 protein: CASRPGGSSNQPQHF; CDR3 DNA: TGTGCCAGCAGACCCGGGGGCAGTAGCAATCAGCCCCAGCATTTT
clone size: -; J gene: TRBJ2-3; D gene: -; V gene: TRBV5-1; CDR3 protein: CASSEGNVGTDTQYF; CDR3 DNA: TGCGCCAGCAGTGAGGGTAACGTAGGCACAGATACGCAGTATTTT
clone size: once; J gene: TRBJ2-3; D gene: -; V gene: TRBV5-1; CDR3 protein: CASSKVAGTDTQYF; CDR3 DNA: TGCGCCAGCAGTAAGGTAGCAGGCACAGATACGCAGTATTTT
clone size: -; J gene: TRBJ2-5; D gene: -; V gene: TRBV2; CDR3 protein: CASRKYQETQYF; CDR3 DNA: TGTGCCAGCAGGAAGTACCAAGAGACCCAGTACTTC
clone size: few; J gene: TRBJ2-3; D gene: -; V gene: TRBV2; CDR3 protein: CASSPRFTDTQYF; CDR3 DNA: TGTGCCAGCAGCCCCAGGTTCACAGATACGCAGTATTTT
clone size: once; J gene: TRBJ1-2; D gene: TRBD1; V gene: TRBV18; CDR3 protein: CASSTDRGGGYTF; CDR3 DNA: TGTGCCAGCTCAACCGACAGGGGAGGAGGCTACACCTTC
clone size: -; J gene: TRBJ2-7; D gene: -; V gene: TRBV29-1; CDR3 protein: CSVGADSPGEQYF; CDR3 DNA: TGCAGCGTTGGAGCTGATTCCCCCGGGGAGCAGTACTTC
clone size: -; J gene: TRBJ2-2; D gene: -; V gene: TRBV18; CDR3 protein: CASSPIVQGDRELFF; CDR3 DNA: TGTGCCAGCTCACCGATTGTACAGGGTGACAGGGAGCTGTTTTTT
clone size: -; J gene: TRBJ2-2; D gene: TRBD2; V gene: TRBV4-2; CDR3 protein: CASSPTGLVSGELFF; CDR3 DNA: TGTGCCAGCAGCCCTACCGGACTAGTGTCCGGGGAGCTGTTTTTT
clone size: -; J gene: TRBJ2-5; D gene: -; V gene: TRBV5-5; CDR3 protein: CASSSGIPQETQYF; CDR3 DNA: TGTGCCAGCAGCTCCGGGATTCCTCAAGAGACCCAGTACTTC
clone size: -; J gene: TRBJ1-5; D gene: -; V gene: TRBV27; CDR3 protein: CASSLRQSNQPQHF; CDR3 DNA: TGTGCCAGCAGTTTAAGACAAAGCAATCAGCCCCAGCATTTT
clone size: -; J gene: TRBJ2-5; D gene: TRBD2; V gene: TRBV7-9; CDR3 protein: CASSLMAGGPGETQYF; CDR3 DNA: TGTGCCAGCAGCTTGATGGCGGGAGGGCCGGGTGAGACCCAGTACTTC
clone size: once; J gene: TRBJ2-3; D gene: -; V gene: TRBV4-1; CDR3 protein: CASSQEGTFTDTQYF; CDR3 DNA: TGCGCCAGCAGCCAAGAGGGAACGTTCACAGATACGCAGTATTTT
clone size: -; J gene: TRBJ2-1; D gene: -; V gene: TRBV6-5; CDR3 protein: CASSYSTMGEQFF; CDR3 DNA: TGTGCCAGCAGTTACTCGACTATGGGTGAGCAGTTCTTC
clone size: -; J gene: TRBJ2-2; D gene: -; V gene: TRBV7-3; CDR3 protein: CASSIPLAQSPGELFF; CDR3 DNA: TGTGCCAGCAGCATCCCCCTGGCGCAGAGTCCCGGGGAGCTGTTTTTT
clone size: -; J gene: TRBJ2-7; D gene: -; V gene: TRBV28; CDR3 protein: CASTKIGSLKTYEQYF; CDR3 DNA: TGTGCCAGTACTAAAATCGGCTCCCTGAAAACCTACGAGCAGTACTTC
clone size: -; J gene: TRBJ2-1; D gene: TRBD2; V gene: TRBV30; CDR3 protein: CAWSRPGLAGVNEQFF; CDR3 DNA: TGTGCCTGGAGTCGCCCGGGACTAGCGGGAGTCAATGAGCAGTTCTTC
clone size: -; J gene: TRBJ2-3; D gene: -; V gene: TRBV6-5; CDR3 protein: CASSSRDSPQYF; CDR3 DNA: TGTGCCAGCAGTTCCCGGGACTCCCCGCAGTATTTT
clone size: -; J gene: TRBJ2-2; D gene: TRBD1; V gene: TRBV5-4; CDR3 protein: CASSPPRQGSKTGELFF; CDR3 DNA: TGTGCCAGCAGCCCACCCCGACAGGGAAGTAAGACCGGGGAGCTGTTTTTT
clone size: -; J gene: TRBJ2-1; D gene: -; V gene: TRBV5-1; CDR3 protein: CASSLNGSPGDEQFF; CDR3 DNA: TGCGCCAGCAGCTTAAACGGGAGCCCCGGGGATGAGCAGTTCTTC
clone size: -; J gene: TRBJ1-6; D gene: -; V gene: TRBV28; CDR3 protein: CASSPGRGGNSPLHF; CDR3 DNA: TGTGCCAGCAGTCCTGGGAGGGGAGGCAATTCACCCCTCCACTTT
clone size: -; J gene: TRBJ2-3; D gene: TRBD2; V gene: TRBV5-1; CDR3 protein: CASSLSGARTDTQYF; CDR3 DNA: TGCGCCAGCAGCTTGAGCGGGGCTCGCACAGATACGCAGTATTTT
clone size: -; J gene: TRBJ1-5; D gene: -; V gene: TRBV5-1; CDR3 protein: CASSLGVSGNQPQHF; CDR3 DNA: TGCGCCAGCAGCCTGGGGGTATCTGGCAATCAGCCCCAGCATTTT
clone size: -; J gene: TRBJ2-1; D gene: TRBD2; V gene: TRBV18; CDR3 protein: CASSPRALAGAGLDEQFF; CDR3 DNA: TGTGCCAGCTCACCACGGGCTCTAGCGGGAGCCGGCTTAGATGAGCAGTTCTTC
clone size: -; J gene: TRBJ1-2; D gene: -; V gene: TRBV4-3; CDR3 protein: CASSQAPENYGYTF; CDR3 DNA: TGCGCCAGCAGCCAAGCACCTGAGAACTATGGCTACACCTTC
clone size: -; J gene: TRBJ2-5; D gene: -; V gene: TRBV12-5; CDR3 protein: CASEEQAGETQYF; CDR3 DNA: TGTGCTAGTGAGGAGCAGGCGGGAGAGACCCAGTACTTC
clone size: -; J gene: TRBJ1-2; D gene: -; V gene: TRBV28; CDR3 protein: CASSSWGYGYTF; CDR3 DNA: TGTGCCAGCAGTTCGTGGGGCTATGGCTACACCTTC
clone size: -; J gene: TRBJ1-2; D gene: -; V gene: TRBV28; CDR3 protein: CASSLGQGYGYTF; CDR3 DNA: TGTGCCAGCAGTTTAGGGCAGGGATATGGCTACACCTTC
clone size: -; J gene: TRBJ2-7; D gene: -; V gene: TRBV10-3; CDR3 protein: CAIRGRLSYEQYF; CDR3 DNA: TGTGCCATCAGAGGGCGGTTGTCCTACGAGCAGTACTTC
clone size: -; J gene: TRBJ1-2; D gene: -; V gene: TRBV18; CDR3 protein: CASSPEDGGYGYTF; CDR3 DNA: TGTGCCAGCTCACCCGAGGACGGTGGCTATGGCTACACCTTC
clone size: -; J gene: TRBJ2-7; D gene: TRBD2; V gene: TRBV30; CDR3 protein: CAWSPQGLAGAYEQYF; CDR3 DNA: TGTGCCTGGAGTCCCCAGGGACTAGCGGGAGCTTACGAGCAGTACTTC
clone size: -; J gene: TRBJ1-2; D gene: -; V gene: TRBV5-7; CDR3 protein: CASSYQRSDYGYTF; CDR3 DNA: TGTGCCAGCAGCTATCAGAGATCTGACTATGGCTACACCTTC
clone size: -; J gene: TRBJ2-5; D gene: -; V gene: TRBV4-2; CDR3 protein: CASSQVAQETQYF; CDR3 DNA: TGTGCCAGCAGCCAAGTAGCTCAAGAGACCCAGTACTTC
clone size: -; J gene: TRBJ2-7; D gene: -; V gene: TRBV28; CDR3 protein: CASWSSKKYEQYF; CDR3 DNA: TGTGCCAGCTGGTCCAGTAAAAAATACGAGCAGTACTTC
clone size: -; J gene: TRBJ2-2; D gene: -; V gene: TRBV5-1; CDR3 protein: CASSSGRGQNTGELFF; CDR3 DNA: TGCGCCAGCAGCTCGGGGCGGGGGCAGAACACCGGGGAGCTGTTTTTT
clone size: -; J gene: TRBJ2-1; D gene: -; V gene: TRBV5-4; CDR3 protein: CASSLGGTGRLNEQFF; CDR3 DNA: TGTGCCAGCAGCTTGGGAGGTACCGGGAGACTCAATGAGCAGTTCTTC
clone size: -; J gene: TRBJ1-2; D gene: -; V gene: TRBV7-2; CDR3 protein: CASSQLTALYGYTF; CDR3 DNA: TGTGCCAGCAGCCAACTGACAGCCCTCTATGGCTACACCTTC
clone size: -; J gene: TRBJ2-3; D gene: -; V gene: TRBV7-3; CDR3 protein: CASSPQTPGDTQYF; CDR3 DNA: TGTGCCAGCAGCCCTCAGACCCCCGGGGATACGCAGTATTTT
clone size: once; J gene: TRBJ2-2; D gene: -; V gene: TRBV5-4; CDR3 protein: CASRGGRYTGELFF; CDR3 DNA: TGTGCCAGCAGAGGCGGTCGATACACCGGGGAGCTGTTTTTT
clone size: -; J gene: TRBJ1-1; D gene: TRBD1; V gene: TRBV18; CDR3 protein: CASSPPGGGNTEAFF; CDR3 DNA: TGTGCCAGCTCACCACCTGGAGGGGGCAACACTGAAGCTTTCTTT
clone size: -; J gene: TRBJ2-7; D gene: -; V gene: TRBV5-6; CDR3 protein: CASRIGDYEQYF; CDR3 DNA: TGTGCCAGCAGAATCGGCGACTACGAGCAGTACTTC
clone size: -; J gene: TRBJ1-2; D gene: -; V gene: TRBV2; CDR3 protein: CASSTAERNYGYTF; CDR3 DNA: TGTGCCAGCAGCACAGCCGAGAGGAACTATGGCTACACCTTC
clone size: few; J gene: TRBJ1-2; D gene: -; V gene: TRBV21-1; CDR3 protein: CASTEAGGFCYTF; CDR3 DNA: TGTGCCAGCACCGAGGCAGGGGGCTTTTGCTACACCTTC
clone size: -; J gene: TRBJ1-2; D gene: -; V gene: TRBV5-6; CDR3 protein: CASSLVVDGYTF; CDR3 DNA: TGTGCCAGCAGCTTGGTTGTGGATGGCTACACCTTC
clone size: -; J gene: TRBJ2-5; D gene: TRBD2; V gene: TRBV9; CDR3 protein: CASSAGTSGRAEETQYF; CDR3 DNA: TGTGCCAGCAGCGCAGGGACTAGCGGGAGGGCGGAAGAGACCCAGTACTTC
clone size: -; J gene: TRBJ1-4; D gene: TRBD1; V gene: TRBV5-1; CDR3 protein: CASSLHGRTGDEKLFF; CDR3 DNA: TGCGCCAGCAGCTTGCACGGGAGGACAGGGGACGAAAAACTGTTTTTT
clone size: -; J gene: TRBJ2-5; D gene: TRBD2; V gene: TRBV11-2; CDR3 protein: CASSSTRGLQETQYF; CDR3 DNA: TGTGCCAGCAGCTCGACCCGGGGACTACAAGAGACCCAGTACTTC